A single sample is the source of the 13 T cell receptor beta chains below, sequenced in a study of blood T cell repertoires in COVID-19. Repertoires were generated with immunoSEQ multiplex PCR, while TCRdb's copy carries only in-frame clones and drops some. The sample has fewer than 200,000 clones, around nine tenths seen once. Sample: peripheral blood. The receptor source for this set is a woman between 70 and 85 years old with COVID-19, enrolled during active disease.

This chain connects TRBV7-2 to TRBJ2-5; 7 positions agree with TRBD1. The V gene end was trimmed by 6 bases and the J gene end by 6 bases; junction bases not matched to a gene: 10. The CDR3 runs 14 residues. The V gene's germline CDR1 is SGHTA and CDR2 FQGNSA. CDR3 coding DNA: TGTGCCAGCAGTTCTAGACAGGGTCTGAAGACCCAGTACTTC. Translation: CASSSRQGLKTQYF.

The CDR3 DNA sequence: TGTGCCAGCAGTGAAGGAGCGGGGGGGTGGAGCAATCAGCCCCAGCATTTT. Translation gives CASSEGAGGWSNQPQHF. The chain couples TRBV6-1 to TRBJ1-5; weak D call: TRBD1 (5 bases). The CDR3 loop spans 17 amino acids. V gave up 1 base and J gave up 1 base, with 14 bases separating them. Germline V CDR1 and CDR2: MNHNS, SASEGT.

The J gene is TRBJ1-1, the V gene TRBV5-1, with TRBD1 matching over 8 bases. This CDR3 has 15 amino acids. CDR1 and CDR2 (germline): SGHRS, YFSETQ. V was clipped by 3 bases and J by 6 bases; unmatched bases: 10. CDR3 DNA sequence: TGCGCCAGCAGCTCGAATCAGGGGGCGACCGCTGAAGCTTTCTTT. Translation: CASSSNQGATAEAFF.

This chain uses TRBV19 with TRBJ1-5; 7 bases line up with TRBD1. Trimming at V came to 5 bases and at J to 6 bases, leaving 7 bases not matched to a gene. The germline V gene has CDR1 LNHDA and CDR2 SQIVND (reference sequence). CDR3 length: 14 amino acids. CDR3 DNA: TGTGCCAGTAGTCGACAGGGAGTGGGTCAGCCCCAGCATTTT. Its protein product is CASSRQGVGQPQHF.

This clone was seen more than once but under ten times. V gene TRBV11-3 combines with J gene TRBJ2-7, with 7 bases lining up with TRBD2. Germline trimming cut 0 bases from V and 5 bases from J; bases unmatched to any gene: 10. The CDR3 has 16 residues. The germline V gene encodes CDR1 SGHNT and CDR2 YENEEA. The chain's CDR3 is CASSLDSRELVHEQYF. Written as DNA, the CDR3 is TGTGCCAGCAGCTTAGATTCGCGGGAGCTGGTCCACGAGCAGTACTTC.

V and J are TRBV6-1 and TRBJ2-1; D is undetermined. The CDR3 covers 10 residues. Germline CDR1 reads MNHNS; CDR2 reads SASEGT. V was cut by 3 bases and J by 10 bases, with 4 bases left in between. CDR3 in DNA: TGTGCCAGCAGTGATGGCGAGCAGTTCTTC. This sequence encodes CASSDGEQFF.

The chain couples TRBV5-6 to TRBJ1-2, with 9 bases matching TRBD1. The CDR3 has 13 amino acids. Trimming removed 3 bases from V and 8 bases from J; junction bases left unmatched: 5. Germline CDR1 is SGHDT and CDR2 is YYEEEE. CDR3 protein: CASSSGTGIGYTF. In DNA form, the CDR3 reads TGTGCCAGCAGCTCCGGGACAGGGATCGGCTACACCTTC. The variable domain in full, with the rest retrieved from reference TRBV5-6 and TRBJ1-2, is DAGVTQSPTHLIKTRGQQVTLRCSPKSGHDTVSWYQQALGQGPQFIFQYYEEEERQRGNFPDRFSGHQFPNYSSELNVNALLLGDSALYLCASSSGTGIGYTFGSGTRLTVV.

J is TRBJ2-3 and V is TRBV27; the match to TRBD1 covers 7 bases. The germline gives CDR1 MNHEY, CDR2 SMNVEV (reference sequence). The CDR3 totals 15 residues. V lost 5 bases, J lost 3 bases, and 8 bases stayed unmatched. The CDR3 spells CASSPDRDGTDTQYF. The CDR3 DNA follows: TGTGCCAGCAGTCCCGACAGGGACGGGACAGATACGCAGTATTTT.

The chain joins TRBV7-6 to TRBJ2-7, with TRBD2 matching 10 bases. The CDR3 is 13 amino acids. The trim removed 4 bases at V and 7 bases at J, leaving 4 bases unmatched. In germline, CDR1 is SGHVS, CDR2 FNYEAQ. This CDR3 is CASSSRTSGEQYF. In DNA, the CDR3 is TGTGCCAGCAGCTCCCGGACTAGCGGAGAGCAGTACTTC.

This chain links TRBV12-3 or TRBV12-4 with TRBJ1-1; possible D gene TRBD1, 5 bases. The V end was cut by 6 bases, the J end by 4 bases, with 9 bases between. This CDR3 has 12 amino acids. The CDR3, as DNA: TGTGCCAGCAGCCTCAGGGCCACTGAAGCTTTCTTT. Its translation: CASSLRATEAFF.

The chain combines TRBV7-8 with TRBJ2-3, with a possible D match to TRBD2 (5 bases). Trimming pared 2 bases from V and 6 bases from J, leaving 12 bases between. The germline CDR1 and CDR2 sequences are SGHVS and FQNEAQ. The CDR3 spans 14 residues. This CDR3 reads CASSLLSGTDTQYF. CDR3 DNA: TGTGCCAGCAGCTTATTGTCGGGAACGGATACGCAGTATTTT.

The gene calls are TRBV19 and TRBJ2-7, with a possible D match to TRBD2 (6 bases). Looked up from germline, CDR1 is LNHDA and CDR2 is SQIVND (reference sequence). V dropped 4 bases and J dropped 2 bases, with 15 bases sitting between them. The length of the CDR3 is 15 residues. The CDR3 DNA follows: TGTGCCAGTAGTAGCCCAAGGGAGGTCCCCTACGAGCAGTACTTC. Protein sequence: CASSSPREVPYEQYF.

The chain employs TRBV30 and TRBJ2-3; D may be TRBD2 (5 bases). Germline loops: CDR1 GTSNPN, CDR2 SVGIG (reference sequence). Trimming took 3 bases from V and 2 from J, leaving 15 bases between them. This CDR3 has 15 residues. The DNA for the CDR3 is TGTGCCTGGAGCAAAACTAGGGCCCACACAGATACGCAGTATTTT. Its translation is CAWSKTRAHTDTQYF.